This passage covers 26 T cell receptor beta chains from one sample sequenced in a study of shared clonotypes between healthy human individuals. Produced via immunoSEQ multiplex PCR; TCRdb's table is partial and in-frame only. The sample holds over 1.4 million clones, roughly 95% seen once. The specimen sequenced was naive CD4+ T cells sorted from blood. Subset described: CD45RA+ positively selected. The receptors were gathered from a man aged 25-45 years in good health.

The chain recombines TRBV7-8 with TRBJ2-2, with a tentative D call TRBD2 (5 bases). Per the germline V gene, CDR1 is SGHVS and CDR2 is FQNEAQ. The CDR3 is 13 residues long. V lost 5 bases and J lost 4, with 8 bases in between. The DNA for the CDR3 is TGTGCCAGCAGCCACGCGGGCACCGGGGAGCTGTTTTTT. Protein sequence: CASSHAGTGELFF.

V is TRBV18 and J is TRBJ1-1, with D hard to call. V lost 2 bases to trimming and J lost 1 base, with 11 bases between them. CDR3 length: 15 amino acids. Germline V gene sequence: CDR1 KGHSH, CDR2 LQKENI. CDR3: CASSPDPVTNTEAFF. Here the CDR3 DNA reads TGTGCCAGCTCACCAGATCCGGTTACGAACACTGAAGCTTTCTTT.

This chain connects TRBV4-1 to TRBJ2-7; TRBD1 matches 9 bases. The CDR3 contains 17 residues. From germline, CDR1 is MGHRA and CDR2 YSYEKL. V dropped 2 bases and J dropped 6; count of bases not matched to a gene: 14. CDR3 residues: CASSQLVGMGQGVEQYF. CDR3 in DNA: TGCGCCAGCAGCCAATTGGTTGGTATGGGACAGGGTGTCGAGCAGTACTTC.

The chain uses TRBV7-9 and TRBJ2-3, with a tentative D call TRBD1 (5 bases). The CDR3 has 13 amino acids. The V end was cut by 5 bases, the J end by 4 bases, with 10 bases between. The germline gives CDR1 SEHNR, CDR2 FQNEAQ (reference sequence). Here the CDR3 DNA reads TGTGCCAGCAGCGCCCAAGGGGCAGATACGCAGTATTTT. It specifies CASSAQGADTQYF.

This chain links TRBV5-1 with TRBJ2-7; 9 bases map to TRBD1. In germline, CDR1 is SGHRS, CDR2 YFSETQ. Trimming cost V 3 bases and J 4 bases; bases outside gene matches: 8. This CDR3 spans 15 amino acids. The chain's CDR3 is CASSSPGQGLYEQYF. The DNA for the CDR3 is TGCGCCAGCAGCTCACCGGGACAGGGACTATACGAGCAGTACTTC. The variable domain in full, completed from reference TRBV5-1 and TRBJ2-7, reads KAGVTQTPRYLIKTRGQQVTLSCSPISGHRSVSWYQQTPGQGLQFLFEYFSETQRNKGNFPGRFSGRQFSNSRSEMNVSTLELGDSALYLCASSSPGQGLYEQYFGPGTRLTVT.

The gene calls are TRBV11-2 and TRBJ1-5; D remains ambiguous. Trimming cost V 3 bases and J 7 bases, with 13 bases left between them. This CDR3 has 14 amino acids. CDR1 is SGHAT and CDR2 is FQNNGV in the germline V gene. For the CDR3, the DNA is TGTGCCAGCAGCTTCCTTGGGTTCAACCAGCCCCAGCATTTT. Protein sequence: CASSFLGFNQPQHF.

This chain joins TRBV6-9 and TRBJ1-5; D is perhaps TRBD1 (6 bases). CDR1 MNHGY and CDR2 SVAAGI come from the germline V gene. V lost 8 bases to trimming and J lost 0 bases, with 17 bases between them. This CDR3 comprises 16 residues. The DNA for the CDR3 is TGTGCCAGCCCCCGGACAGACCCTTATAGCAATCAGCCCCAGCATTTT. Translation gives CASPRTDPYSNQPQHF.

As for this clone: This sample includes further DNA sequences coding for the same CDR3. The chain couples TRBV11-2 to TRBJ2-5; 8 bases map to TRBD1. CDR3 size: 14 residues. V lost 5 bases and J lost 2; bases outside the gene matches: 4. Germline CDR1 and CDR2: SGHAT and FQNNGV. The CDR3 DNA is TGTGCCAGCAGCACAAGACAGGGGCAAGAGACCCAGTACTTC. Residues: CASSTRQGQETQYF.

The J gene is TRBJ1-2, the V gene TRBV30, with D hard to call. From germline, CDR1 is GTSNPN and CDR2 SVGIG (reference sequence). Deletions cut 0 bases from V and 4 bases from J, with 6 bases between. The CDR3 runs to 12 residues. The CDR3 DNA sequence: TGTGCCTGGAGTGTGGTGCGCTATGGCTACACCTTC. This encodes CAWSVVRYGYTF.

J is TRBJ1-2 and V is TRBV19; D gene uncertain. The CDR3 is made up of 12 amino acids. Trimming took 8 bases from V and 7 from J, leaving 14 bases between them. From germline, CDR1 is LNHDA and CDR2 SQIVND (reference sequence). The CDR3 sequence is CASSLVGLGYTF. In DNA form, the CDR3 reads TGTGCCAGTTCCTTGGTTGGACTTGGCTACACCTTC.

About this clone: Within the sample, other DNA sequences also encode this same CDR3. The rearrangement links TRBV30 to TRBJ1-1, with a tentative D call TRBD1 (5 bases). Germline CDR1 is GTSNPN and CDR2 is SVGIG (reference sequence). The CDR3 covers 13 residues. Trimming shortened V by 0 bases and J by 0 bases, and 5 bases separated the two germline ends. CDR3: CAWSVGLNTEAFF. CDR3 coding DNA: TGTGCCTGGAGTGTGGGGCTGAACACTGAAGCTTTCTTT.

The chain has TRBV10-3 and TRBJ2-7; 10 bases match TRBD1. The germline gives CDR1 ENHRY, CDR2 SYGVKD. The ends lost 0 bases at V and 0 bases at J; junction bases unmatched: 2. This CDR3 has 16 amino acids. The CDR3 region has the DNA TGTGCCATCAGTGAGTCCGGACAGGGGGACTCCTACGAGCAGTACTTC. Translation: CAISESGQGDSYEQYF.

The genes are TRBV10-3 and TRBJ2-1; D may be TRBD2 (6 bases). V lost 8 bases and J lost 5, with 16 bases in between. From germline, CDR1 is ENHRY and CDR2 SYGVKD. The CDR3 is 14 residues long. This chain's CDR3 is CAIQFSGGNNEQFF. The CDR3, as DNA: TGTGCCATCCAGTTTAGCGGTGGAAACAATGAGCAGTTCTTC.

This clone was found once. The chain uses TRBV2 and TRBJ1-1; TRBD1 is a possible D gene (5 bases). The V and J ends lost 3 bases and 1 base respectively, with 18 bases between them. The length of the CDR3 is 17 residues. Germline V CDR1 and CDR2: SNHLY, FYNNEI. CDR3 in amino acids: CASSDGGGRRRNTEAFF. CDR3 nucleotide sequence: TGTGCCAGCAGTGATGGTGGGGGAAGAAGGAGGAACACTGAAGCTTTCTTT.

The chain employs TRBV10-1 and TRBJ2-7; D is possibly TRBD1 (6 bases). CDR3 length: 14 amino acids. CDR1 is WNHNN and CDR2 is SYGVQD in the germline V gene (reference sequence). Trimming took off 4 bases at V and 5 bases at J, with 15 bases between the two ends. DNA for the CDR3: TGCGCCAGCAGTGCTCAACAGGGAACGGACGAGCAGTACTTC. It encodes CASSAQQGTDEQYF.

This rearrangement joins TRBV19 to TRBJ2-7; TRBD1 agrees at 8 bases. Germline V lookup: CDR1 LNHDA, CDR2 SQIVND (reference sequence). The length of the CDR3 is 14 residues. J was trimmed by 6 bases and V by 5 bases; bases with no gene match: 9. CDR3 in amino acids: CASSRPGTGLEQYF. DNA of the CDR3: TGTGCCAGTAGTCGCCCTGGGACAGGCCTCGAGCAGTACTTC.

The chain is built from TRBV6-5 and TRBJ1-2, with TRBD1 as a possible D gene (5 bases). The length of the CDR3 is 13 residues. Trimming took off 6 bases at V and 4 bases at J, with 12 bases between the two ends. Germline loops: CDR1 MNHEY, CDR2 SVGAGI. The chain's CDR3 is CASSPRGFYGYTF. The DNA for the CDR3 is TGTGCCAGCAGCCCACGGGGGTTCTATGGCTACACCTTC.

The rearrangement uses TRBV5-1 and TRBJ1-1; 7 bases are a match to TRBD1. The germline V gene encodes CDR1 SGHRS and CDR2 YFSETQ. V lost 0 bases to trimming and J lost 1 base; unmatched junction nucleotides: 6. This CDR3 has 16 amino acids. DNA of the CDR3: TGCGCCAGCAGCTTGGTAAGGGGGCGCGGGAACACTGAAGCTTTCTTT. It codes for CASSLVRGRGNTEAFF.

The chain has TRBV7-3 and TRBJ2-3; 8 bases match TRBD1. V lost 5 bases, J lost 5 bases, and 9 bases stayed unmatched. Germline-derived CDR1 and CDR2 are SGHTA and FQGTGA. The CDR3 extends over 15 amino acids. The CDR3 DNA reads TGTGCCAGCAGCCGGTCTGACAGGGGAATAGATACGCAGTATTTT. Translating gives CASSRSDRGIDTQYF. The whole variable domain, filled in from reference TRBV7-3 and TRBJ2-3, reads GAGVSQTPSNKVTEKGKYVELRCDPISGHTALYWYRQSLGQGPEFLIYFQGTGAADDSGLPNDRFFAVRPEGSVSTLKIQRTERGDSAVYLCASSRSDRGIDTQYFGPGTRLTVL.

Only one count was recorded for this clone. The rearrangement uses TRBV4-3 and TRBJ2-5; D is possibly TRBD1 (7 bases). This CDR3 region has 15 residues. The V end lost 1 base, the J end lost 2 bases, and 11 bases lay between the germline ends. CDR1 and CDR2 (germline): LGHNA, YSLEER. The CDR3 protein is CASSQGGTEQETQYF. CDR3 DNA: TGCGCCAGCAGCCAAGGCGGGACAGAGCAAGAGACCCAGTACTTC.

The chain couples TRBV4-2 to TRBJ2-3; 8 nucleotides match TRBD1. The CDR3 is made up of 17 amino acids. With V trimmed by 4 bases and J by 1 base, 10 bases remained unmatched. The germline gives CDR1 LGHNA, CDR2 YNFKEQ. The CDR3, as DNA: TGTGCCAGCAGCCGGCTGGGGACAGGAGGAGGCACAGATACGCAGTATTTT. Its translation is CASSRLGTGGGTDTQYF.

The rearrangement uses TRBV18 and TRBJ1-3; TRBD1 matches 8 bases. CDR3 size: 16 residues. Germline CDR1 KGHSH, CDR2 LQKENI. V was pared by 1 base and J by 4 bases, with 6 bases of the junction left unmatched. The CDR3 is CASSPLTGQEGNTIYF. The CDR3 region has the DNA TGTGCCAGCTCACCACTTACGGGACAGGAAGGAAACACCATATATTTT.

This rearrangement joins TRBV4-1 to TRBJ1-5; no reliable D call. Germline V CDR1 and CDR2: MGHRA, YSYEKL. V was clipped by 1 base and J by 7 bases, with 11 bases between them. The CDR3 contains 14 residues. The CDR3, as DNA: TGCGCCAGCAGCCAAGTGGGCATCGGCCAGCCCCAGCATTTT. Amino acids: CASSQVGIGQPQHF.

The chain couples TRBV7-9 to TRBJ2-7; the D gene is possibly TRBD1 (6 bases). Germline CDR1 SEHNR, CDR2 FQNEAQ (reference sequence). Trimming took off 5 bases at V and 1 base at J, with 21 bases between the two ends. This CDR3 has 17 residues. Here the CDR3 reads CASSPGRGVLGSYEQYF. In DNA form, the CDR3 reads TGTGCCAGCAGCCCCGGCAGGGGAGTGTTAGGTTCCTACGAGCAGTACTTC. The full variable domain, in which reference TRBV7-9 and TRBJ2-7 provide the parts outside the CDR3, is DTGVSQNPRHKITKRGQNVTFRCDPISEHNRLYWYRQTLGQGPEFLTYFQNEAQLEKSRLLSDRFSAERPKGSFSTLEIQRTEQGDSAMYLCASSPGRGVLGSYEQYFGPGTRLTVT.

The CDR3 DNA reads as TGCGCCAGCAGCTTGGATCCGGGAATGACCCAGTACTTC. This sequence encodes CASSLDPGMTQYF. V is TRBV5-1 and J is TRBJ2-5, with D possibly matching TRBD2 (5 bases). The length of the CDR3 is 13 residues. The V and J ends lost 0 bases and 7 bases respectively, with 10 bases between them. Germline CDR1 SGHRS, CDR2 YFSETQ.

As to this clone: The same CDR3 arises from other DNA sequences in this sample as well. This rearrangement joins TRBV5-1 to TRBJ2-3; TRBD1 is a possible D gene (5 bases). Deletions cut 0 bases from V and 4 bases from J, with 12 bases between. The CDR3 has 15 amino acids. Germline CDR1 SGHRS, CDR2 YFSETQ. Here the CDR3 DNA reads TGCGCCAGCAGCTTGGTAGGGCAGGGTCCAGATACGCAGTATTTT. Translation gives CASSLVGQGPDTQYF.